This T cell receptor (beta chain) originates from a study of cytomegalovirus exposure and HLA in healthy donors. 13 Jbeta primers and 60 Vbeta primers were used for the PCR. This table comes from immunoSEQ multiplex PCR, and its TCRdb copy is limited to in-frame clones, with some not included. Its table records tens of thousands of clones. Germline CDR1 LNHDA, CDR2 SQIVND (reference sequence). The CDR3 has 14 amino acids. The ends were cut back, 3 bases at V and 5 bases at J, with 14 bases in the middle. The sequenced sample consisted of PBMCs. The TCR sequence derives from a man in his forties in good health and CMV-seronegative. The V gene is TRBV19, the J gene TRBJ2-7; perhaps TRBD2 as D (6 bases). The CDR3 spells CASSIGGQVHEQYF. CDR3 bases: TGTGCCAGTAGTATCGGAGGGCAGGTCCACGAGCAGTACTTC. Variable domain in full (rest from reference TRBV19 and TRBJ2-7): DGGITQSPKYLFRKEGQNVTLSCEQNLNHDAMYWYRQDPGQGLRLIYYSQIVNDFQKGDIAEGYSVSREKKESFPLTVTSAQKNPTAFYLCASSIGGQVHEQYFGPGTRLTVT.